The clone carrying this T cell receptor beta chain was recorded many times. These data are taken from a study of early T cells in non-severe SARS-CoV-2 infection. Looking at the study overall: Chains were unpaired, as sequencing was done on bulk RNA from unsorted whole blood.

TCRdb re-derived calls from the 5' RACE reads in MiXCR, one entry per CDR3 protein. The sample consists of 40,000 to 60,000 distinct CDR3 sequences, about 6.3% of them appearing once. Trimming pared 5 bases from V and 7 bases from J, leaving 9 bases between. CDR1 and CDR2 (germline): LNHDA, SQIVND (reference sequence). The CDR3 is 13 residues long. The origin of this receptor is an adult who was a healthcare worker with PCR-confirmed SARS-CoV-2 infection or an uninfected control (not recorded which). Source: whole blood, taken at baseline. The V gene is TRBV19, the J gene TRBJ1-6; the D is unclear. Written as DNA, the CDR3 is TGTGCCAGTAGTCGCGATGGAAATTCACCCCTCCACTTT. Translation gives CASSRDGNSPLHF.